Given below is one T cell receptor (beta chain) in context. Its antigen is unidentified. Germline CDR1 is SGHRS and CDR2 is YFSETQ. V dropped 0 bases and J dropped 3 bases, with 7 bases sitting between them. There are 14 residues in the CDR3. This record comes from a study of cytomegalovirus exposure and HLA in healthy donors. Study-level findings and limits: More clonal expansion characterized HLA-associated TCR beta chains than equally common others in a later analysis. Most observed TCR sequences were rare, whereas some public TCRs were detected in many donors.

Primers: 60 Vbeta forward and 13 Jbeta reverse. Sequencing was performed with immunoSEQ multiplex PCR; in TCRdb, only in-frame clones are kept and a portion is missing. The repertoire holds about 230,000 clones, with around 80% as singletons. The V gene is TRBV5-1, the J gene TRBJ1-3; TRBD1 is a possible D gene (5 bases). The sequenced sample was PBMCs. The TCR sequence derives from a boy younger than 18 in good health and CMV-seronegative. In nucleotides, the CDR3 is TGCGCCAGCAGCTTGGCAGGGATTGGAAACACCATATATTTT. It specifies CASSLAGIGNTIYF.